This T cell receptor beta chain was sequenced during a study of shared clonotypes between healthy human individuals. The CDR3 is 16 residues long. Trimming left V 6 bases short and J 3 bases short, with 18 bases between. CDR1 and CDR2 from the germline V gene are MDHEN and SYDVKM. TCRdb's table, derived via immunoSEQ multiplex PCR, lists solely in-frame clones and lacks some. The repertoire holds approximately 620,000 clones, with approximately 97% as singletons. Sequenced: naive CD4+ T cells sorted from blood. Subset noted: CD45RA+ positively selected. The sequence was collected from a woman aged 30 to 39 in good health. The V and J genes are TRBV28 and TRBJ2-4; no reliable D call. CDR3 residues: CASSPIARVDKNIQYF. The CDR3 DNA is TGTGCCAGCAGCCCCATCGCGCGAGTTGACAAAAACATTCAGTACTTC.